Presented here are 20 T cell receptor beta chains from one specimen sequenced in a study of T cells in tuberculosis. Sample time point: new active TB diagnosis, blood taken before or within 7 days of starting treatment. The method was immunoSEQ multiplex PCR; TCRdb's version includes in-frame clones alone and lacks a portion of them. Of roughly 31,000 clones in the sample, 86% were seen once. The sample was PBMCs, taken at tuberculosis diagnosis. The receptor set was obtained from an adult with tuberculosis.

V is TRBV6-6 and J is TRBJ1-5; perhaps TRBD1 as D (6 bases). Germline CDR1 is MNHNY and CDR2 is SVGAGI (reference sequence). The CDR3 totals 14 residues. Trimming took off 5 bases at V and 0 bases at J, with 8 bases between the two ends. The CDR3 DNA reads as TGTGCCAGCAGTCGGACAGCTAGCAATCAGCCCCAGCATTTT. Its protein is CASSRTASNQPQHF.

The chain has TRBV27 and TRBJ2-4, with D perhaps matching TRBD2 (5 bases). Germline CDR1 and CDR2: MNHEY and SMNVEV (reference sequence). The CDR3 loop spans 14 amino acids. The V end was cut by 3 bases, the J end by 8 bases, with 14 bases between. This chain's CDR3 is CASSLRDQTDIQYF. The CDR3 nucleotides read TGTGCCAGCAGTTTGAGGGATCAAACGGACATTCAGTACTTC.

A word on this clone: Mismatch with germline at one junction end may stem from a read error. The chain combines TRBV28 with TRBJ1-4; D is perhaps TRBD1 (6 bases). Germline lookup yields CDR1 MDHEN and CDR2 SYDVKM. CDR3 length equals 14 residues. CDR3: CASNLGQQGEKLFF. CDR3 nucleotide sequence: TGTGCCAGCAATTTAGGGCAACAGGGAGAAAAACTGTTTTTT.

This clone was recorded a few times. The chain joins TRBV28 to TRBJ2-1, with D possibly being TRBD2 (7 bases). Germline CDR1 reads MDHEN; CDR2 reads SYDVKM. V dropped 4 bases and J dropped 7 bases, with 20 bases sitting between them. The CDR3 runs to 16 residues. The CDR3 spells CASSSRVGRQGNEQFF. CDR3 nucleotides: TGTGCCAGCAGTTCAAGAGTCGGGAGGCAGGGGAATGAGCAGTTCTTC.

The CDR3 DNA reads as TGTGCCGTGGGACAGGGTAACAATCAGCCCCAGCATTTT. It translates to CAVGQGNNQPQHF. The gene calls are TRBV30 and TRBJ1-5, with 9 nucleotides matching TRBD1. CDR1 GTSNPN and CDR2 SVGIG come from the germline V gene (reference sequence). The CDR3 totals 13 residues. The J segment lost 3 bases and the V segment lost 8 bases, leaving 5 bases of the junction unmatched. The full variable domain, with the rest looked up from reference TRBV30 and TRBJ1-5, is SQTIHQWPATLVQPVGSPLSLECTVEGTSNPNLYWYRQAAGRGLQLLFYSVGIGQISSEVPQNLSASRPQDRQFILSSKKLLLSDSGFYLCAVGQGNNQPQHFGDGTRLSIL.

This chain joins TRBV21-1 and TRBJ2-1; TRBD2 is the table's D call and was not checked against the DNA. TRBV21-1 is a recognized pseudogene. This CDR3 is 14 amino acids long. CDR3: CASPPLAAYNEQFF. The CDR3 DNA reads TGTGCCAGCCCCCCGCTAGCGGCTTACAATGAGCAGTTCTTC.

This chain connects TRBV27 to TRBJ2-4, with a weak D call TRBD2 (6 bases). CDR3 length: 17 amino acids. The V and J ends lost 1 base and 7 bases respectively, with 20 bases between them. Germline values: CDR1 MNHEY, CDR2 SMNVEV (reference sequence). DNA of the CDR3: TGTGCCAGCAGTTTATTTGGGAGGCAATCAATGGGGAACATTCAGTACTTC. Translated, it gives CASSLFGRQSMGNIQYF.

The V call is TRBV5-1, the J call TRBJ2-5, with TRBD2 as a possible D gene (5 bases). CDR1 and CDR2 (germline): SGHRS, YFSETQ. Trimming removed 6 bases at V and 3 bases at J, with 15 bases between. The CDR3 is 14 residues long. Here the CDR3 DNA reads TGCGCCAGCACAGACGTTCGGGGAAAAGAGACCCAGTACTTC. Encoded protein: CASTDVRGKETQYF.

The chain combines TRBV30 with TRBJ1-1; maybe TRBD1 (5 bases). This CDR3 is built from 14 residues. Trimming took off 4 bases at V and 3 bases at J, with 15 bases between the two ends. CDR1 is GTSNPN, CDR2 SVGIG, per germline (reference sequence). CDR3 in amino acids: CAWTHYPRDTEAFF. The CDR3 DNA reads TGTGCCTGGACCCACTACCCCAGGGACACTGAAGCTTTCTTT. The full variable domain, its missing parts supplied by reference TRBV30 and TRBJ1-1, is SQTIHQWPATLVQPVGSPLSLECTVEGTSNPNLYWYRQAAGRGLQLLFYSVGIGQISSEVPQNLSASRPQDRQFILSSKKLLLSDSGFYLCAWTHYPRDTEAFFGQGTRLTVV.

This clone was seen only once. The rearrangement uses TRBV18 and TRBJ1-2, with D tentatively TRBD1 (5 bases). Trimming removed 4 bases at V and 6 bases at J, with 21 bases between. This CDR3 comprises 16 residues. Germline V gene lookup returns CDR1 KGHSH and CDR2 LQKENI. Here the CDR3 reads CASSLELYDRGDGYTF. The DNA of the CDR3 is TGTGCCAGCTCACTCGAACTCTACGACAGAGGAGATGGCTACACCTTC.

This clone occurred once. The J gene is TRBJ1-3, the V gene TRBV19, with D unresolved. V lost 3 bases to trimming and J lost 0 bases, with 9 bases between them. The germline gives CDR1 LNHDA, CDR2 SQIVND (reference sequence). This CDR3 has 15 amino acids. The CDR3 sequence is CASSIALYSGNTIYF. The DNA for the CDR3 is TGTGCCAGTAGTATTGCGCTCTACTCTGGAAACACCATATATTTT. Using reference TRBV19 and TRBJ1-3 for the parts outside the CDR3, the full variable domain is DGGITQSPKYLFRKEGQNVTLSCEQNLNHDAMYWYRQDPGQGLRLIYYSQIVNDFQKGDIAEGYSVSREKKESFPLTVTSAQKNPTAFYLCASSIALYSGNTIYFGEGSWLTVV.

The rearrangement links TRBV5-6 to TRBJ2-2, with 10 positions matching TRBD2. Trimming cost V 2 bases and J 0 bases; bases outside gene matches: 4. This CDR3 is built from 17 residues. Germline CDR1 SGHDT, CDR2 YYEEEE. This CDR3 is CASSLSGLAANTGELFF. The CDR3 DNA sequence: TGTGCCAGCAGCTTATCAGGACTAGCGGCGAACACCGGGGAGCTGTTTTTT.

This chain joins TRBV7-3 and TRBJ2-7; possible D gene TRBD1, 6 bases. CDR1 and CDR2 from the germline V gene are SGHTA and FQGTGA. V lost 4 bases to trimming and J lost 3 bases, with 13 bases between them. This CDR3 is built from 14 residues. Written as DNA, the CDR3 is TGTGCCAGCAGCTCCGAAGGGGGTTTCTACGAGCAGTACTTC. It codes for CASSSEGGFYEQYF.

CDR3 loop: CASSLRSGDGYTF. The CDR3 DNA reads TGCGCCAGCAGCTTGAGGTCAGGGGATGGCTACACCTTC. The chain uses TRBV5-1 and TRBJ1-2, with D possibly being TRBD1 (6 bases). Germline CDR1 SGHRS, CDR2 YFSETQ. V was pared by 1 base and J by 6 bases, with 10 bases between. The CDR3 has 13 amino acids.

The chain couples TRBV13 to TRBJ2-2; 12 bases map to TRBD2. Germline CDR1 PRHDT, CDR2 FYEKMQ (reference sequence). The CDR3 contains 17 residues. J was trimmed by 5 bases and V by 4 bases; bases with no gene match: 8. CDR3 amino acids: CASSCLAGGPGTGELFF. The CDR3 bases are TGTGCCAGCAGCTGTCTAGCGGGAGGGCCGGGAACCGGGGAGCTGTTTTTT.

The chain links TRBV2 to TRBJ2-1, with a tentative D call TRBD1 (6 bases). Germline V gene data show CDR1 as SNHLY and CDR2 as FYNNEI. Trimming took off 7 bases at V and 4 bases at J, with 14 bases between the two ends. The CDR3 length is 14 residues. This CDR3 is CASKITGLYNEQFF. The CDR3 DNA reads as TGTGCCAGCAAAATAACAGGGCTTTACAATGAGCAGTTCTTC. Looking up the rest from reference TRBV2 and TRBJ2-1 gives the full variable domain: EPEVTQTPSHQVTQMGQEVILRCVPISNHLYFYWYRQILGQKVEFLVSFYNNEISEKSEIFDDQFSVERPDGSNFTLKIRSTKLEDSAMYFCASKITGLYNEQFFGPGTRLTVL.

The chain recombines TRBV6-5 with TRBJ2-5, with D possibly TRBD2 on 5 matching bases. CDR1 and CDR2 (germline): MNHEY, SVGAGI. V was shortened by 4 bases and J by 5 bases, with 11 bases between the two germline ends. The CDR3 consists of 13 residues. CDR3 region: CASSSHPGETQYF. DNA for the CDR3: TGTGCCAGCAGTTCACACCCGGGGGAGACCCAGTACTTC.

The chain carries TRBV19 and TRBJ1-1; 9 bases agree with TRBD1. This CDR3 region has 16 residues. Germline V CDR1 and CDR2: LNHDA, SQIVND (reference sequence). J was trimmed by 3 bases and V by 9 bases; bases with no gene match: 14. Here the CDR3 reads CASSPGQGLRDTEAFF. The CDR3 DNA is TGTGCCAGCTCCCCGGGACAGGGCTTAAGGGACACTGAAGCTTTCTTT.

This chain joins TRBV9 and TRBJ2-5, with TRBD1 matching over 10 bases. CDR1 is SGDLS and CDR2 is YYNGEE in the germline V gene. The ends lost 0 bases at V and 6 bases at J; junction bases unmatched: 8. The CDR3 has 16 amino acids. The CDR3 loop is CASSVGGTGDSKTQYF. CDR3 coding DNA: TGTGCCAGCAGCGTAGGTGGGACAGGGGACTCTAAGACCCAGTACTTC.

The chain couples TRBV5-4 to TRBJ2-7, with 7 bases lining up with TRBD1. CDR1 and CDR2 from the germline V gene are SGHNT and YYREEE (reference sequence). V shed 0 bases, J shed 4 bases, and the junction held 4 bases outside the gene matches. This CDR3 spans 14 amino acids. The CDR3 DNA follows: TGTGCCAGCAGCTTGGACAGGGGATGGTACGAGCAGTACTTC. It specifies CASSLDRGWYEQYF. Variable domain in full (rest from reference TRBV5-4 and TRBJ2-7): ETGVTQSPTHLIKTRGQQVTLRCSSQSGHNTVSWYQQALGQGPQFIFQYYREEENGRGNFPPRFSGLQFPNYSSELNVNALELDDSALYLCASSLDRGWYEQYFGPGTRLTVT.